The 11 T cell receptor beta chains below come from one sample, sequenced in a study of blood T cell repertoires in COVID-19. The repertoire was sequenced with immunoSEQ multiplex PCR; TCRdb's copy has only in-frame clones and lacks some. Counted here are about 250,000 clones, 82% occurring once; the ten biggest clones make up around 5%. Sequenced sample: peripheral blood. The receptors shown here come from a woman in her sixties or seventies with acute or convalescent COVID-19.

The chain couples TRBV5-1 to TRBJ2-2, with TRBD2 matching over 8 bases. The V gene's germline CDR1 is SGHRS and CDR2 YFSETQ. V lost 3 bases, J lost 4 bases, and 5 bases stayed unmatched. This CDR3 has 15 residues. In DNA form, the CDR3 reads TGCGCCAGCAGCTCTCGACTAGCGTCCACCGGGGAGCTGTTTTTT. It yields the protein CASSSRLASTGELFF.

The V gene is TRBV11-2, the J gene TRBJ2-1, with 8 bases aligning to TRBD2. Per germline, CDR1 SGHAT and CDR2 FQNNGV. Trimming at V came to 3 bases and at J to 8 bases, leaving 12 bases not matched to a gene. This CDR3 spans 16 amino acids. The CDR3 DNA follows: TGTGCCAGCAGCTTTTCCCGACTAGCGAAATCCCATGAGCAGTTCTTC. It encodes CASSFSRLAKSHEQFF.

The rearrangement joins TRBV6-2 or TRBV6-3 to TRBJ1-5; D is uncertain. The germline V and J ends were trimmed by 0 bases and 0 bases, with 9 bases remaining between them. Germline V gene lookup returns CDR1 MNHEY and CDR2 SVGEGT. The CDR3 has 16 residues. The CDR3 DNA reads as TGTGCCAGCAGTTACTCCACAGAGTTTAGCAATCAGCCCCAGCATTTT. Its protein is CASSYSTEFSNQPQHF.

The chain links TRBV7-9 to TRBJ1-2; unclear D gene. V was cut by 0 bases and J by 4 bases, with 18 bases left in between. The germline V gene has CDR1 SEHNR and CDR2 FQNEAQ (reference sequence). The CDR3 has 17 residues. The CDR3 DNA reads as TGTGCCAGCAGCTTAGCGAGGGCGGGAGTTGGCGGCTATGGCTACACCTTC. Its translation: CASSLARAGVGGYGYTF. The whole variable domain, filled in from reference TRBV7-9 and TRBJ1-2, reads DTGVSQNPRHKITKRGQNVTFRCDPISEHNRLYWYRQTLGQGPEFLTYFQNEAQLEKSRLLSDRFSAERPKGSFSTLEIQRTEQGDSAMYLCASSLARAGVGGYGYTFGSGTRLTVV.

The rearrangement links TRBV19 to TRBJ1-5, with D tentatively TRBD1 (6 bases). CDR1 is LNHDA and CDR2 is SQIVND in the germline V gene (reference sequence). V gave up 4 bases and J gave up 0 bases, with 19 bases separating them. CDR3 size: 18 residues. CDR3: CASSTVAGATHSNQPQHF. The DNA for the CDR3 is TGTGCCAGTAGTACCGTCGCAGGGGCGACCCATAGCAATCAGCCCCAGCATTTT.

The chain is built from TRBV5-1 and TRBJ1-6, with 9 bases identical to TRBD1. Germline trimming cut 3 bases from V and 10 bases from J; bases unmatched to any gene: 17. The CDR3 runs to 18 residues. CDR1 and CDR2 from the germline V gene are SGHRS and YFSETQ. The CDR3 DNA reads as TGCGCCAGCAGCTCCGTTACCGGGACAGGGAATCCGGGGTCACCCCTCCACTTT. This encodes CASSSVTGTGNPGSPLHF.

The rearrangement joins TRBV28 to TRBJ1-5, with D possibly being TRBD1 (6 bases). The V gene lost 3 bases and the J gene lost 1 base, with 13 bases spanning the gap. The CDR3 length is 16 residues. The germline V gene encodes CDR1 MDHEN and CDR2 SYDVKM. CDR3 sequence reads: CASSLYPQGSNQPQHF. The CDR3 DNA is TGTGCCAGCAGTTTGTACCCCCAGGGGAGCAATCAGCCCCAGCATTTT.

The V gene is TRBV19, the J gene TRBJ1-1, with 9 nucleotides matching TRBD1. Trimming removed 6 bases from V and 1 base from J; junction bases left unmatched: 0. CDR1 and CDR2 from the germline V gene are LNHDA and SQIVND (reference sequence). This CDR3 is built from 13 residues. The DNA of the CDR3 is TGTGCCAGTAGGGACAGGGGGAACACTGAAGCTTTCTTT. Encoded protein: CASRDRGNTEAFF.

The rearrangement joins TRBV6-5 to TRBJ1-2, with a possible D match to TRBD1 (5 bases). Germline assignment: CDR1 MNHEY and CDR2 SVGAGI. The germline V and J ends were trimmed by 4 bases and 8 bases, with 20 bases remaining between them. This CDR3 has 15 amino acids. The CDR3 nucleotides are TGTGCCAGCAGTTCGGGGGGAGGGTCTTCTATGGGCTACACCTTC. Translated, it gives CASSSGGGSSMGYTF.

The V gene is TRBV10-1, the J gene TRBJ1-3; D is undetermined. V lost 8 bases and J lost 2, with 10 bases in between. This CDR3 region has 13 residues. From germline, CDR1 is WNHNN and CDR2 SYGVQD (reference sequence). CDR3 nucleotide sequence: TGCGCCAGCCGCCGGGAGGCTGGAAACACCATATATTTT. Translated: CASRREAGNTIYF.

The rearrangement uses TRBV5-1 and TRBJ2-5; TRBD2 agrees at 7 bases. Germline V gene lookup returns CDR1 SGHRS and CDR2 YFSETQ. The CDR3 is 15 amino acids. J lost 1 base, V lost 4 bases, and 7 bases had no gene match. CDR3 bases: TGCGCCAGCAGCCTACCTAGCGGTCCCCAAGAGACCCAGTACTTC. This sequence encodes CASSLPSGPQETQYF.